The 21 T cell receptor beta chains listed next were all sequenced from one sample in a study of blood T cell repertoires in COVID-19. Clones were sequenced by immunoSEQ multiplex PCR, and TCRdb holds only the in-frame ones, with some missing. The sample yields around 260,000 clones, approximately 91% seen once. Sequencing was done on a sample of peripheral blood. The origin of the receptors is a human donor in a cohort sampled during active COVID-19.

V gene TRBV30 combines with J gene TRBJ2-7; 10 bases are a match to TRBD2. Germline values: CDR1 GTSNPN, CDR2 SVGIG (reference sequence). V trimming: 2 bases; J trimming: 5 bases; junction bases outside the gene matches: 3. The CDR3 is 13 amino acids. CDR3 sequence: CAWSWTSGDEQYF. CDR3 in DNA: TGTGCCTGGAGTTGGACTAGCGGCGACGAGCAGTACTTC.

The chain is built from TRBV19 and TRBJ1-2; the D gene is possibly TRBD1 (5 bases). V lost 3 bases and J 6 bases, leaving 14 bases between the germline ends. This CDR3 contains 14 residues. Germline CDR1 LNHDA, CDR2 SQIVND (reference sequence). The CDR3 nucleotides are TGTGCCAGTAGTATCTCTAGGGGAACGGATGGCTACACCTTC. Encoded protein: CASSISRGTDGYTF.

V and J are TRBV7-9 and TRBJ2-1; D perhaps matches TRBD2 (5 bases). V lost 3 bases to trimming and J lost 0 bases, with 12 bases between them. CDR3 length: 16 amino acids. Germline values: CDR1 SEHNR, CDR2 FQNEAQ (reference sequence). The CDR3 nucleotides read TGTGCCAGCAGCTTGTGGACTCAGAGCTCCTACAATGAGCAGTTCTTC. This sequence encodes CASSLWTQSSYNEQFF.

This rearrangement joins TRBV6-5 to TRBJ1-3, with D perhaps TRBD1 (5 bases). Trimming pared 0 bases from V and 3 bases from J, leaving 12 bases between. Per germline, CDR1 MNHEY and CDR2 SVGAGI. The CDR3 extends over 16 amino acids. DNA of the CDR3: TGTGCCAGCAGTTACTCCGGGACTAGCAATGGAAACACCATATATTTT. Its translation is CASSYSGTSNGNTIYF.

This clone was recorded once. Other DNA variants within this sample encode the same CDR3. The CDR3 region has the DNA TGTGCCTGGTCAGGGGTTAACTATGGCTACACCTTC. Its protein is CAWSGVNYGYTF. The genes are TRBV30 and TRBJ1-2; a weak D match, TRBD1 (6 bases). Germline CDR1 is GTSNPN and CDR2 is SVGIG (reference sequence). The CDR3 extends over 12 amino acids. V lost 5 bases, J lost 1 base, and 8 bases lay in between.

The chain recombines TRBV5-3 with TRBJ2-5, with no clear D. TRBV5-3 is an open reading frame, and its role is uncertain. V lost 3 bases and J lost 3, with 15 bases in between. The CDR3 has 15 amino acids. The CDR3 nucleotides read TGTGCCAGAAGCTGGCCAACCCAGGATGAAGAGACCCAGTACTTC. As protein: CARSWPTQDEETQYF.

The chain employs TRBV5-6 and TRBJ1-5, with D perhaps matching TRBD1 (5 bases). Germline CDR1 and CDR2: SGHDT and YYEEEE. V was pared by 1 base and J by 4 bases, with 12 bases between. The CDR3 runs 15 residues. The CDR3 spells CASSLRWGRNQPQHF. The CDR3 nucleotides are TGTGCCAGCAGCTTGCGGTGGGGGAGGAATCAGCCCCAGCATTTT.

The gene calls are TRBV5-1 and TRBJ2-7; 7 nucleotides line up with TRBD1. CDR1 SGHRS and CDR2 YFSETQ come from the germline V gene. Losses at the gene ends were 0 bases for V and 2 bases for J; bases not matched to a gene: 2. The length of the CDR3 is 14 residues. The CDR3 loop is CASSLDQGAYEQYF. DNA of the CDR3: TGCGCCAGCAGCTTGGATCAGGGGGCCTACGAGCAGTACTTC.

The chain combines TRBV10-3 with TRBJ2-1; 9 nucleotides line up with TRBD2. The CDR3 is made up of 16 amino acids. The trim removed 4 bases at V and 2 bases at J, leaving 6 bases unmatched. The germline V gene has CDR1 ENHRY and CDR2 SYGVKD. CDR3 DNA: TGTGCCATCAGTGTGGCCGGGACTAGCACCTACAATGAGCAGTTCTTC. Translation gives CAISVAGTSTYNEQFF.

The chain recombines TRBV7-2 with TRBJ2-7; no reliable D call. The CDR3 loop spans 14 amino acids. Germline assignment: CDR1 SGHTA and CDR2 FQGNSA. V gave up 2 bases and J gave up 0 bases, with 8 bases separating them. Here the CDR3 reads CASSLPVISYEQYF. The CDR3 nucleotides are TGTGCCAGCAGCTTACCCGTAATCTCCTACGAGCAGTACTTC.

The rearrangement links TRBV7-2 to TRBJ1-2; tentatively, D is TRBD1 (6 bases). Germline CDR1 SGHTA, CDR2 FQGNSA. This CDR3 spans 14 amino acids. Trimming took off 3 bases at V and 4 bases at J, with 12 bases between the two ends. The CDR3 here is CASSFQGISYGYTF. The CDR3 DNA reads as TGTGCCAGCAGCTTTCAGGGGATTAGCTATGGCTACACCTTC.

This rearrangement joins TRBV7-2 to TRBJ2-1; 10 nucleotides line up with TRBD2. Germline lookup yields CDR1 SGHTA and CDR2 FQGNSA. The V gene end was trimmed by 3 bases and the J gene end by 3 bases; junction bases not matched to a gene: 11. The CDR3 has 18 residues. CDR3 nucleotides: TGTGCCAGCAGCTTGTTTAATCTCGGACTAGCGGACTACAATGAGCAGTTCTTC. It translates to CASSLFNLGLADYNEQFF.

This clone showed up just a few times. CDR3 in DNA: TGCGCCAGCAGCCAAGAGGGACAGTCCTACGAGCAGTACTTC. Its protein product is CASSQEGQSYEQYF. V is TRBV4-3 and J is TRBJ2-7; 7 nucleotides agree with TRBD1. The trim removed 0 bases at V and 1 base at J, leaving 0 bases unmatched. Germline CDR1 reads LGHNA; CDR2 reads YSLEER. The CDR3 has 14 residues.

The chain uses TRBV27 and TRBJ2-7, with TRBD1 identical over 7 bases. Germline CDR1 is MNHEY and CDR2 is SMNVEV (reference sequence). The V gene end was trimmed by 5 bases and the J gene end by 4 bases; junction bases not matched to a gene: 5. This CDR3 comprises 13 residues. CDR3 in DNA: TGTGCCAGCAGTCGACAGGGAAAATACGAGCAGTACTTC. Translating gives CASSRQGKYEQYF.

This chain connects TRBV7-3 to TRBJ1-5, with TRBD1 matching over 10 bases. V dropped 3 bases and J dropped 7; count of bases not matched to a gene: 3. The CDR3 covers 14 residues. Per germline, CDR1 SGHTA and CDR2 FQGTGA. The CDR3 DNA reads as TGTGCCAGCAGCTTTGACAGGGGGCTCCAGCCCCAGCATTTT. Translation: CASSFDRGLQPQHF.

This rearrangement joins TRBV4-3 to TRBJ1-1; no clear D gene. Trimming cost V 0 bases and J 6 bases, with 20 bases left between them. The CDR3 has 17 residues. The V gene's germline CDR1 is LGHNA and CDR2 YSLEER. The CDR3 protein is CASSQDRGSQKIPEAFF. The CDR3 nucleotides are TGCGCCAGCAGCCAAGATCGCGGTAGTCAGAAAATCCCTGAAGCTTTCTTT.

V gene TRBV10-3 combines with J gene TRBJ1-1; a weak D match, TRBD1 (6 bases). Germline values: CDR1 ENHRY, CDR2 SYGVKD. The CDR3 has 15 amino acids. V gave up 0 bases and J gave up 3 bases, with 11 bases separating them. The CDR3 loop is CAISESIAGDTEAFF. The DNA of the CDR3 is TGTGCCATCAGTGAGTCGATAGCAGGGGACACTGAAGCTTTCTTT.

This rearrangement joins TRBV6-5 to TRBJ1-1; D gene uncertain. The CDR3 runs to 15 residues. Trimming removed 5 bases from V and 0 bases from J, with 13 bases in between. In germline, CDR1 is MNHEY, CDR2 SVGAGI. The CDR3 coding sequence is TGTGCCAGCAGTCTCCGTCCTTCTCTGAACACTGAAGCTTTCTTT. It translates to CASSLRPSLNTEAFF.

V is TRBV24-1 and J is TRBJ2-7; TRBD1 aligns across 10 bases. V trimming: 6 bases; J trimming: 4 bases; junction bases outside the gene matches: 5. The V gene's germline CDR1 is KGHDR and CDR2 SFDVKD. The CDR3 consists of 14 residues. The CDR3 protein is CATSPGQGIYEQYF. The DNA for the CDR3 is TGTGCCACCAGTCCGGGACAGGGGATTTACGAGCAGTACTTC.

This clone was detected only a few times. The V gene is TRBV28, the J gene TRBJ1-2; TRBD1 matches 10 bases. The CDR3 is 15 residues long. Trimming took 5 bases from V and 3 from J; bases not matched to a gene: 6. Germline CDR1 reads MDHEN; CDR2 reads SYDVKM. The CDR3 loop reads CASSTGTGVYYGYTF. CDR3 coding DNA: TGTGCCAGCAGTACCGGGACAGGGGTTTACTATGGCTACACCTTC.

J is TRBJ1-3 and V is TRBV5-5, with a tentative D call TRBD1 (6 bases). The V end was cut by 0 bases, the J end by 3 bases, with 13 bases between. Germline V lookup: CDR1 SGHKS, CDR2 YYEKEE (reference sequence). This CDR3 comprises 16 residues. The CDR3 region is CASSLGGGFGGNTIYF. The CDR3 coding sequence is TGTGCCAGCAGCTTGGGCGGGGGCTTCGGTGGAAACACCATATATTTT.